The 28 T cell receptor beta chains below all came from one sample that was sequenced in a study of blood T cells in healthy people across ages. Then a second PCR, running roughly 6 to 12 cycles, was carried out with a sample-barcoded 5' primer and a J-beta primer mix. In TCRdb, the 5' RACE reads were re-called with MiXCR into one record per CDR3 protein. This table holds roughly 1.9 million distinct CDR3 sequences, about two fifths found once. Source material: blood. These receptors originate from a human donor in good health.

This clonotype was detected only a few times. The rearrangement uses TRBV6-6 and TRBJ1-5; D is uncertain. CDR1 is MNHNY, CDR2 SVGAGI, per germline (reference sequence). Trimming took 10 bases from V and 11 from J, leaving 15 bases between them. The CDR3 loop spans 11 amino acids. CDR3 in amino acids: CATSTSTAQHF. The CDR3 DNA is TGTGCCACCTCGACGTCTACGGCCCAGCATTTT.

The J gene is TRBJ2-1, the V gene TRBV7-3; D is possibly TRBD2 (6 bases). Trimming took off 4 bases at V and 1 base at J, with 14 bases between the two ends. This CDR3 has 16 amino acids. Germline V lookup: CDR1 SGHTA, CDR2 FQGTGA. The CDR3 nucleotides read TGTGCCAGCAGCTCCACCTCCGGGGGATCCTACAATGAGCAGTTCTTC. This translates into CASSSTSGGSYNEQFF.

This clonotype was found a few times. The genes are TRBV29-1 and TRBJ2-3, with D possibly TRBD1 on 6 matching bases. The CDR3 runs 13 residues. CDR1 SQVTM and CDR2 ANQGSEA come from the germline V gene. V lost 5 bases, J lost 2 bases, and 11 bases lay in between. The CDR3, as DNA: TGCAGCGTTCCAGGGGTAGACACAGATACGCAGTATTTT. It translates to CSVPGVDTDTQYF.

This chain joins TRBV20-1 and TRBJ2-6; D not resolved. Germline CDR1 reads DFQATT; CDR2 reads SNEGSKA (reference sequence). This CDR3 is built from 18 residues. Between the trimmed V and J ends, which lost 5 bases and 5 bases, there was a span of 25 bases. The CDR3 reads CSAPSTASVGRRANVLTF. CDR3 DNA: TGCAGTGCTCCCTCCACCGCCAGCGTCGGGCGTAGGGCCAACGTCCTGACTTTC.

The chain combines TRBV7-2 with TRBJ1-6; TRBD1 aligns across 10 bases. The CDR3 is 16 residues long. Germline CDR1 and CDR2: SGHTA and FQGNSA. The ends lost 1 base at V and 10 bases at J; junction bases unmatched: 7. The DNA for the CDR3 is TGTGCCAGCAGCTTAGGCCGGGACAGGGGTAAATCACCCCTCCACTTT. Amino acid sequence: CASSLGRDRGKSPLHF.

J is TRBJ1-2 and V is TRBV3-1; D may be TRBD1 (6 bases). Deletions cut 7 bases from V and 7 bases from J, with 10 bases between. CDR3 size: 11 residues. CDR1 and CDR2 from the germline V gene are LGHDT and YNNKEL (reference sequence). The CDR3 loop reads CASTQGTGYTF. Written as DNA, the CDR3 is TGTGCCAGCACACAGGGAACTGGCTACACCTTC.

Regarding this clonotype: This may stem from a read error, because a much larger clone lies one nucleotide away. The chain has TRBV12-3 or TRBV12-4 and TRBJ1-5; D gene ambiguous. There are 14 residues in the CDR3. This CDR3 reads CASSIARAAQPQHF. The CDR3 DNA reads TGTGCCAGCAGTATAGCGAGGGCAGCTCAGCCCCAGCATTTT.

The chain combines TRBV2 with TRBJ2-3; maybe TRBD1 (6 bases). The CDR3 covers 14 residues. Per the germline V gene, CDR1 is SNHLY and CDR2 is FYNNEI. The ends were cut back, 7 bases at V and 6 bases at J, with 17 bases in the middle. This CDR3 reads CASKDGGAKDTQYF. The CDR3 nucleotides are TGTGCCAGCAAGGATGGGGGCGCAAAGGATACGCAGTATTTT. The full variable domain, completed using reference TRBV2 and TRBJ2-3, is EPEVTQTPSHQVTQMGQEVILRCVPISNHLYFYWYRQILGQKVEFLVSFYNNEISEKSEIFDDQFSVERPDGSNFTLKIRSTKLEDSAMYFCASKDGGAKDTQYFGPGTRLTVL.

The chain has TRBV12-3 or TRBV12-4 and TRBJ2-5; 10 nucleotides agree with TRBD2. V was pared by 9 bases and J by 0 bases, with 16 bases of the junction left unmatched. This CDR3 spans 18 amino acids. Here the CDR3 reads CASRTGRTGLAYQETQYF. The CDR3 region has the DNA TGTGCCAGTCGGACAGGGAGAACGGGACTAGCGTACCAAGAGACCCAGTACTTC.

The rearrangement links TRBV12-3 or TRBV12-4 to TRBJ2-1; 8 positions agree with TRBD2. The CDR3 consists of 13 residues. Trimming at V came to 7 bases and at J to 10 bases, leaving 9 bases not matched to a gene. The CDR3 loop reads CASNGAGGGEQFF. The CDR3 nucleotides read TGTGCCAGCAATGGGGCGGGAGGCGGCGAGCAGTTCTTC.

This clonotype was seen repeatedly, ten times or more. J is TRBJ2-1 and V is TRBV7-9; D gene uncertain. CDR1 and CDR2 from the germline V gene are SEHNR and FQNEAQ (reference sequence). Trimming removed 1 base at V and 12 bases at J, with 4 bases between. This CDR3 contains 10 residues. The CDR3 bases are TGTGCCAGCAGCTTAGACGTGCAGTTCTTC. Encoded protein: CASSLDVQFF. Supplemented by reference TRBV7-9 and TRBJ2-1, the full variable domain reads DTGVSQNPRHKITKRGQNVTFRCDPISEHNRLYWYRQTLGQGPEFLTYFQNEAQLEKSRLLSDRFSAERPKGSFSTLEIQRTEQGDSAMYLCASSLDVQFFGPGTRLTVL.

Note on this clonotype: A clone one base away is much larger, so this may be a read error. V is TRBV6-6 and J is TRBJ2-1; the D gene is possibly TRBD2 (5 bases). V gave up 10 bases and J gave up 5 bases, with 27 bases separating them. The CDR3 covers 17 residues. CDR1 is MNHNY and CDR2 is SVGAGI in the germline V gene (reference sequence). CDR3: CATLQIGLGRLHNEQFF. CDR3 sequence (DNA): TGTGCCACCTTACAAATTGGCCTAGGGAGACTACACAATGAGCAGTTCTTC.

The chain is built from TRBV5-1 and TRBJ1-2, with unresolved D. Germline V lookup: CDR1 SGHRS, CDR2 YFSETQ. V shed 0 bases and J shed 6 bases, with 15 bases lying between them. CDR3 size: 15 residues. The CDR3 coding sequence is TGCGCCAGCAGCTTGGGCGGGCCCAGCCAAGATGGCTACACCTTC. Protein: CASSLGGPSQDGYTF. Full variable domain (missing parts from reference TRBV5-1 and TRBJ1-2): KAGVTQTPRYLIKTRGQQVTLSCSPISGHRSVSWYQQTPGQGLQFLFEYFSETQRNKGNFPGRFSGRQFSNSRSEMNVSTLELGDSALYLCASSLGGPSQDGYTFGSGTRLTVV.

The rearrangement joins TRBV18 to TRBJ1-6; D uncertain. V dropped 4 bases and J dropped 14 bases, with 15 bases sitting between them. CDR3 length equals 13 residues. Germline V gene data show CDR1 as KGHSH and CDR2 as LQKENI. The CDR3 sequence is CASSRGSGNTLHF. In DNA form, the CDR3 reads TGTGCCAGCTCACGTGGATCCGGCAACACCCTCCACTTT.

The chain is built from TRBV7-9 and TRBJ2-2; TRBD1 agrees at 8 bases. Germline CDR1 reads SEHNR; CDR2 reads FQNEAQ (reference sequence). V was pared by 4 bases and J by 4 bases, with 14 bases of the junction left unmatched. This CDR3 has 18 amino acids. The DNA for the CDR3 is TGTGCCAGCAGCTCTCTGGGACAGGCCTCGGTCTCCACCGGGGAGCTGTTTTTT. Its translation is CASSSLGQASVSTGELFF. The full variable domain, completed using reference TRBV7-9 and TRBJ2-2, is DTGVSQNPRHKITKRGQNVTFRCDPISEHNRLYWYRQTLGQGPEFLTYFQNEAQLEKSRLLSDRFSAERPKGSFSTLEIQRTEQGDSAMYLCASSSLGQASVSTGELFFGEGSRLTVL.

CDR3 sequence: CASSLRQGPYQEQFF. CDR3 sequence (DNA): TGTGCCAGCAGCTTAAGACAGGGGCCCTATCAGGAGCAGTTCTTC. The rearrangement uses TRBV7-2 and TRBJ2-1, with TRBD1 identical over 8 bases. There are 15 residues in the CDR3. Germline CDR1 reads SGHTA; CDR2 reads FQGNSA. J was trimmed by 10 bases and V by 2 bases; bases with no gene match: 10.

This clonotype was seen a few times. The chain combines TRBV29-1 with TRBJ2-1; D gene unclear. This CDR3 spans 13 amino acids. V was clipped by 3 bases and J by 6 bases, with 12 bases between them. The V gene's germline CDR1 is SQVTM and CDR2 ANQGSEA. The CDR3 DNA reads TGCAGCGTTGATGGGAACAGTGGCAATGAGCAGTTCTTC. It yields the protein CSVDGNSGNEQFF.

A remark on this clonotype: A read error may account for a junction end that differs from germline. The rearrangement uses TRBV11-2 and TRBJ2-5; 7 nucleotides agree with TRBD2. Germline-derived CDR1 and CDR2 are SGHAT and FQNNGV. The CDR3 sequence is 15 residues long. The CDR3, as DNA: TGTGCCAGCAGCGGCGGCGGGGGTTCTCAAGAGGCCCAGTACTTC. Translation gives CASSGGGGSQEAQYF.

This rearrangement joins TRBV7-2 to TRBJ2-2; no clear D. V shed 7 bases and J shed 1 base, with 16 bases lying between them. The germline V gene has CDR1 SGHTA and CDR2 FQGNSA. This CDR3 comprises 16 residues. CDR3: CASTKHGIQNTGELFF. In DNA, the CDR3 is TGTGCCAGCACCAAACATGGGATACAGAACACCGGGGAGCTGTTTTTT.

The chain's CDR3 is CASRPDGNEQFF. The CDR3 DNA sequence: TGTGCCAGCAGACCCGACGGAAATGAGCAGTTCTTC. This chain links TRBV12-3 or TRBV12-4 with TRBJ2-1; D remains unclear. The CDR3 is 12 residues long. V dropped 6 bases and J dropped 7 bases, with 10 bases sitting between them.

This clonotype was seen a handful of times. The chain carries TRBV24-1 and TRBJ1-2; tentatively, D is TRBD1 (5 bases). Germline V gene sequence: CDR1 KGHDR, CDR2 SFDVKD. The CDR3 has 17 residues. V lost 5 bases, J lost 0 bases, and 18 bases lay in between. The CDR3 here is CATSAPDNGEANYGYTF. CDR3 coding DNA: TGTGCCACCAGTGCGCCGGACAACGGAGAAGCTAACTATGGCTACACCTTC.

This chain links TRBV11-2 with TRBJ2-5; D is uncertain. The assigned J gene may be wrong: the sequence end matches TRBJ2-7 better. Germline CDR1 reads SGHAT; CDR2 reads FQNNGV. The CDR3 runs to 13 residues. Written as DNA, the CDR3 is TGTGCCAGCAGCTTACCCTCGCTCTACGAGCAGTACTTC. This sequence encodes CASSLPSLYEQYF.

Notes on this clonotype: A much larger clone is a single base away; this may be a read error. The chain has TRBV7-2 and TRBJ1-2, with D hard to call. The V gene lost 2 bases and the J gene lost 4 bases, with 14 bases spanning the gap. The CDR3 consists of 15 residues. Germline values: CDR1 SGHTA, CDR2 FQGNSA. The CDR3: CASSLTHISPYGYTF. CDR3 in DNA: TGTGCCAGCAGCTTAACCCATATATCCCCCTATGGCTACACCTTC.

This clonotype turned up a few times. The genes are TRBV12-5 and TRBJ2-7, with 9 bases fitting TRBD1. CDR3 length: 14 amino acids. Germline V lookup: CDR1 LGHNT, CDR2 FRNRAP. J was trimmed by 3 bases and V by 5 bases; bases with no gene match: 5. The CDR3 reads CASGPPDRGYEQYF. Here the CDR3 DNA reads TGTGCTAGTGGTCCCCCGGACAGGGGCTACGAGCAGTACTTC.

This sequence joins TRBV20-1 and TRBJ2-7, with 7 bases aligning to TRBD1. Germline CDR1 reads DFQATT; CDR2 reads SNEGSKA (reference sequence). The V segment lost 6 bases and the J segment 7 bases; nucleotides outside the gene matches: 15. This CDR3 contains 14 residues. The CDR3 DNA is TGCAGTGCCCAGAGGGGGCTGGATTACGGTGAGCAGTACTTC. Protein: CSAQRGLDYGEQYF.

This clonotype was counted a few times. The chain recombines TRBV12-3 or TRBV12-4 with TRBJ1-3; D possibly corresponds to TRBD1 (6 bases). Trimming stripped 7 bases from V and 4 bases from J, with 17 bases between. The CDR3 sequence is 15 residues long. The CDR3 coding sequence is TGTGCCAGCACCTCTAGGGGGGGGCTCGGAAACACCATATATTTT. Translated, it gives CASTSRGGLGNTIYF.

J is TRBJ2-3 and V is TRBV5-1, with TRBD2 identical over 16 bases. CDR1 and CDR2 (germline): SGHRS, YFSETQ. The V and J ends lost 7 bases and 6 bases, in that order; junction bases with no gene match: 11. There are 17 residues in the CDR3. DNA of the CDR3: TGCGCCAGCTACCAGGGACTAGCGGGGGGGTCCCGTGATACGCAGTATTTT. Protein product: CASYQGLAGGSRDTQYF.

The V call is TRBV9, the J call TRBJ2-6, with D possibly TRBD1 on 6 matching bases. The germline V gene has CDR1 SGDLS and CDR2 YYNGEE. CDR3 length: 19 residues. V was pared by 3 bases and J by 0 bases, with 19 bases between. CDR3: CASSEVGSGVLSGANVLTF. The CDR3 DNA reads as TGTGCCAGCAGCGAGGTCGGTTCAGGGGTCCTCTCTGGGGCCAACGTCCTGACTTTC.